Each of the 6 T cell receptor beta chains below was sequenced from the same sample in a study of T-cell reconstitution after alpha-beta-depleted transplantation in children. Unique molecular identifiers were incorporated when the TCRbeta library was constructed. TCRdb itself ran the PCR reads through MiXCR, one entry per CDR3 protein. The table includes hundreds of thousands of distinct CDR3 sequences, less than 9% detected once. Specimen: PBMCs, mostly from graft donor cells, collected 180 days after TCRalphabeta/CD19-depleted stem cell transplant. Receptors were obtained from a male patient younger than 18 who had a stem cell transplant for acute lymphoblastic leukemia, so the T cells may come from the graft donor.

This clonotype was detected ten times or more. V gene TRBV5-1 combines with J gene TRBJ1-3; D may be TRBD1 (5 bases). Germline-derived CDR1 and CDR2 are SGHRS and YFSETQ. With 4 bases removed from V and 4 bases from J, the gap between germline ends came to 15 bases. The CDR3 has 15 amino acids. CDR3 nucleotide sequence: TGCGCCAGCAGCCGCACAGGCGTAGAAGGAAACACCATATATTTT. This gives the protein CASSRTGVEGNTIYF.

This clonotype has ten or more counts. The CDR3 bases are TGTGCCAGCAGCCTCAGACAGGGCCTGTACCAAGAGACCCAGTACTTC. Translating gives CASSLRQGLYQETQYF. This chain uses TRBV7-9 with TRBJ2-5; 7 bases fit TRBD1. This CDR3 region has 16 residues. V gave up 5 bases and J gave up 0 bases; unmatched junction bases: 9. Per the germline V gene, CDR1 is SEHNR and CDR2 is FQNEAQ (reference sequence).

Ten or more counts support this clonotype. Here the CDR3 reads CASSLRAGTRDEQFF. For the CDR3, the DNA is TGTGCCAGCAGCTTACGAGCTGGGACTAGAGATGAGCAGTTCTTC. The chain joins TRBV7-9 to TRBJ2-1, with TRBD2 matching over 8 bases. There are 15 residues in the CDR3. V was pared by 2 bases and J by 8 bases, with 8 bases of the junction left unmatched. Germline loops: CDR1 SEHNR, CDR2 FQNEAQ (reference sequence).

The chain recombines TRBV18 with TRBJ2-7; 7 bases are a match to TRBD2. With 7 bases clipped from V and 4 bases from J, the junction kept 25 bases outside the gene matches. Germline-derived CDR1 and CDR2 are KGHSH and LQKENI. CDR3 length equals 19 residues. The DNA of the CDR3 is TGTGCCAGCTGCCCTCTATACTCTACCCGGCAACCGGGGGGATACGAGCAGTACTTC. This translates into CASCPLYSTRQPGGYEQYF.

This clonotype showed up many times. This sequence joins TRBV3-1 and TRBJ2-3; 11 bases match TRBD2. This CDR3 is built from 14 residues. V was pared by 3 bases and J by 6 bases, with 2 bases of the junction left unmatched. The germline V gene encodes CDR1 LGHDT and CDR2 YNNKEL (reference sequence). CDR3 sequence reads: CASSQGLAVDTQYF. CDR3 DNA sequence: TGTGCCAGCAGCCAGGGACTAGCGGTGGATACGCAGTATTTT.

At least ten counts were recorded for this clonotype. The V gene is TRBV4-2, the J gene TRBJ2-1; D call uncertain. CDR1 and CDR2 from the germline V gene are LGHNA and YNFKEQ. This CDR3 is 14 amino acids long. Between the trimmed V and J ends, which lost 1 base and 4 bases, there was a span of 8 bases. CDR3 sequence: CASSQGAAYNEQFF. The CDR3 nucleotides are TGTGCCAGCAGCCAAGGGGCGGCTTACAATGAGCAGTTCTTC.